Below, 28 T cell receptor beta chains from the same sample are listed, as sequenced in a study of Graves' ophthalmopathy and Graves' hyperthyroidism. RNA transcripts yielded amplified TCR beta CDR3 regions. Second-round multiplex PCR came after first-round RT-PCR with HTBI primers. TCRdb reprocessed the multiplex PCR reads with MiXCR, giving one entry per CDR3 protein. In the table there are about 700,000 distinct CDR3 sequences, 40% of which are singletons. Sequenced input: peripheral blood. The receptors shown here come from an adult man with Graves' ophthalmopathy.

V is TRBV7-9 and J is TRBJ2-2; weak D call: TRBD2 (5 bases). CDR1 and CDR2 (germline): SEHNR, FQNEAQ (reference sequence). The CDR3 spans 13 residues. Trimming pared 5 bases from V and 13 bases from J, leaving 17 bases between. CDR3 nucleotides: TGTGCCAGCAGCCGCATCGTAGTGAGCGGGCTGTTTTTT. It is translated as CASSRIVVSGLFF.

This clonotype showed up just a few times. The chain uses TRBV11-2 and TRBJ2-7; D not certain. V was pared by 5 bases and J by 5 bases, with 16 bases between. This CDR3 comprises 14 residues. CDR1 SGHAT and CDR2 FQNNGV come from the germline V gene. CDR3 in amino acids: CASSRTIQIDEQYF. The CDR3 DNA follows: TGTGCCAGCAGCCGAACCATACAGATTGACGAGCAGTACTTC.

V usage is TRBV7-2 and J usage is TRBJ2-5; perhaps TRBD2 as D (6 bases). The DNA matches TRBJ2-1 better at its end, which makes the J call doubtful. The CDR3 is made up of 12 amino acids. Germline V gene data show CDR1 as SGHTA and CDR2 as FQGNSA. Written as DNA, the CDR3 is TGTGCCAGCAGTCGGACTAACTGGGAGCAGTTCTTC. It translates to CASSRTNWEQFF.

This clonotype appeared many times. The rearrangement joins TRBV2 to TRBJ2-7; 9 nucleotides align to TRBD1. Germline V gene sequence: CDR1 SNHLY, CDR2 FYNNEI. This CDR3 spans 15 amino acids. Trimming removed 0 bases from V and 3 bases from J; junction bases left unmatched: 3. CDR3 bases: TGTGCCAGCAGTGAAGCCGGGACAGGGCTCTACGAGCAGTACTTC. Protein: CASSEAGTGLYEQYF.

This clonotype was counted many times. This chain links TRBV7-2 with TRBJ2-7; TRBD2 aligns across 13 bases. The CDR3 is 15 residues long. Trimming removed 4 bases from V and 4 bases from J; junction bases left unmatched: 4. CDR1 and CDR2 (germline): SGHTA, FQGNSA. In nucleotides, the CDR3 is TGTGCCAGCAGCTCAACTAGCGGGAGGGTGTACGAGCAGTACTTC. It is translated as CASSSTSGRVYEQYF.

The chain couples TRBV15 to TRBJ1-1, with a tentative D call TRBD1 (5 bases). The CDR3 loop spans 14 amino acids. Germline V CDR1 and CDR2: LNHNV, YYDKDF (reference sequence). The germline V and J ends were trimmed by 3 bases and 4 bases, with 12 bases remaining between them. The CDR3 sequence is CATSSLGGSTEAFF. The CDR3 region has the DNA TGTGCCACCAGCAGCTTGGGGGGGAGCACTGAAGCTTTCTTT.

This clonotype was picked up a small number of times. The V call is TRBV9, the J call TRBJ2-7; no reliable D call. The V gene lost 0 bases and the J gene lost 3 bases, with 10 bases spanning the gap. This CDR3 comprises 14 residues. The germline V gene has CDR1 SGDLS and CDR2 YYNGEE. The CDR3 loop reads CASSVGVGGYEQYF. The DNA of the CDR3 is TGTGCCAGCAGCGTAGGCGTCGGCGGCTACGAGCAGTACTTC. The variable domain in full, with the rest retrieved from reference TRBV9 and TRBJ2-7, is DSGVTQTPKHLITATGQRVTLRCSPRSGDLSVYWYQQSLDQGLQFLIQYYNGEERAKGNILERFSAQQFPDLHSELNLSSLELGDSALYFCASSVGVGGYEQYFGPGTRLTVT.

This clonotype appeared many times. The chain couples TRBV25-1 to TRBJ1-2, with D perhaps matching TRBD1 (6 bases). With 3 bases removed from V and 4 bases from J, the gap between germline ends came to 12 bases. The germline V gene encodes CDR1 MGHDK and CDR2 SYGVNS. The CDR3 totals 14 residues. The CDR3 sequence: CASSEMGGSYGYTF. The CDR3 DNA reads as TGTGCCAGCAGTGAGATGGGGGGCTCCTATGGCTACACCTTC.

Many counts were recorded for this clonotype. The chain links TRBV5-1 to TRBJ1-5; the D is unclear. V dropped 0 bases and J dropped 7 bases, with 11 bases sitting between them. The germline V gene has CDR1 SGHRS and CDR2 YFSETQ. The CDR3 is 14 residues long. The CDR3: CASSLEGSSQPQHF. In DNA, the CDR3 is TGCGCCAGCAGCTTGGAAGGGAGTAGCCAGCCCCAGCATTTT.

Many counts were recorded for this clonotype. This chain joins TRBV29-1 and TRBJ1-1; no definite D call. The V end was cut by 7 bases, the J end by 2 bases, with 11 bases between. The germline V gene encodes CDR1 SQVTM and CDR2 ANQGSEA. The CDR3 loop spans 12 amino acids. The CDR3 loop is CSGRRANTEAFF. The CDR3 DNA follows: TGCAGCGGCCGTAGGGCCAACACTGAAGCTTTCTTT. The entire variable domain, with the rest obtained from reference TRBV29-1 and TRBJ1-1, is as follows: SAVISQKPSRDICQRGTSLTIQCQVDSQVTMMFWYRQQPGQSLTLIATANQGSEATYESGFVIDKFPISRPNLTFSTLTVSNMSPEDSSIYLCSGRRANTEAFFGQGTRLTVV.

Only a few counts were recorded for this clonotype. The chain recombines TRBV7-8 with TRBJ2-7; D ambiguous. Trimming left V 5 bases short and J 5 bases short, with 10 bases between. CDR1 SGHVS and CDR2 FQNEAQ come from the germline V gene. The CDR3 consists of 12 residues. The CDR3 bases are TGTGCCAGCAGCCCTACTATCCACGAGCAGTACTTC. Protein sequence: CASSPTIHEQYF.

V is TRBV25-1 and J is TRBJ2-5, with D unresolved. Germline-derived CDR1 and CDR2 are MGHDK and SYGVNS. This CDR3 is built from 14 residues. Trimming stripped 5 bases from V and 4 bases from J, with 14 bases between. In DNA, the CDR3 is TGTGCCAGCAGTTCCCCCCGGTTAGGAGAGACCCAGTACTTC. This gives the protein CASSSPRLGETQYF.

The sample holds many counts of this clonotype. The V and J genes are TRBV29-1 and TRBJ1-2; weak D call: TRBD1 (6 bases). CDR1 and CDR2 from the germline V gene are SQVTM and ANQGSEA. The CDR3 totals 15 residues. Trimming cost V 4 bases and J 4 bases, with 19 bases left between them. The chain's CDR3 is CSVVGGGGKGYGYTF. Here the CDR3 DNA reads TGCAGCGTTGTGGGTGGAGGGGGAAAGGGCTATGGCTACACCTTC.

This chain links TRBV10-2 with TRBJ2-5, with unresolved D. The end of the DNA is better explained by TRBJ2-1, so the J call may be wrong. CDR1 is WSHSY and CDR2 is SAAADI in the germline V gene. The CDR3 covers 12 residues. This chain's CDR3 is CASSDSRDEQFF. CDR3 bases: TGCGCCAGCAGTGATTCGCGTGATGAGCAGTTCTTC.

CDR3 amino acids: CASSYLGQYEAFF. The CDR3 DNA is TGTGCCAGCAGTTACCTCGGACAGTACGAAGCTTTCTTT. The chain joins TRBV6-2 or TRBV6-3 to TRBJ1-1, with D possibly being TRBD1 (6 bases). This CDR3 has 13 amino acids. CDR1 and CDR2 from the germline V gene are MNHEY and SVGEGT. Trimming took 2 bases from V and 8 from J, leaving 12 bases between them.

CDR3 amino acids: CASSDREGSYGYTF. CDR3 DNA sequence: TGTGCCAGCAGTGACAGGGAAGGGAGCTATGGCTACACCTTC. The V and J genes are TRBV2 and TRBJ1-2, with a possible D match to TRBD1 (5 bases). This CDR3 is 14 amino acids long. Trimming cost V 3 bases and J 4 bases, with 12 bases left between them. Per germline, CDR1 SNHLY and CDR2 FYNNEI.

This clonotype has a handful of counts. This chain connects TRBV2 to TRBJ2-7, with D perhaps TRBD1 (5 bases). The CDR3 has 14 residues. Germline CDR1 is SNHLY and CDR2 is FYNNEI. The ends were cut back, 2 bases at V and 5 bases at J, with 13 bases in the middle. This CDR3 reads CASSESQGVHEQYF. The CDR3 DNA reads TGTGCCAGCAGTGAATCCCAGGGCGTCCACGAGCAGTACTTC.

Notes on this clonotype: A read error may explain this, as a much larger clone is one base away. The gene calls are TRBV2 and TRBJ2-5; D might be TRBD1 or TRBD2, each matching 5 bases. CDR1 SNHLY and CDR2 FYNNEI come from the germline V gene. There are 15 residues in the CDR3. CDR3 amino acids: CACSLAYGAHHTQYF. CDR3 DNA sequence: TGTGCCTGCAGCTTAGCGTACGGGGCCCACCATACCCAGTACTTC.

V usage is TRBV25-1 and J usage is TRBJ2-2, with D possibly matching TRBD2 (6 bases). CDR3 size: 15 residues. CDR1 MGHDK and CDR2 SYGVNS come from the germline V gene. The ends were cut back, 8 bases at V and 3 bases at J, with 16 bases in the middle. The CDR3 loop reads CASSPRRGDTGELFF. In nucleotides, the CDR3 is TGTGCCAGCTCACCGAGGAGGGGTGACACCGGGGAGCTGTTTTTT.

This clonotype has at least ten counts. This chain uses TRBV29-1 with TRBJ2-5; 10 bases align to TRBD2. The CDR3 has 15 amino acids. Trimming took 7 bases from V and 9 from J; bases not matched to a gene: 17. The germline V gene encodes CDR1 SQVTM and CDR2 ANQGSEA. The chain's CDR3 is CSASAIAGGNRPQYF. The CDR3 region has the DNA TGCAGCGCCTCCGCGATAGCGGGGGGAAACAGGCCCCAGTACTTC.

This clonotype appeared a few times. The chain carries TRBV24-1 and TRBJ1-5, with 7 bases aligning to TRBD1. In germline, CDR1 is KGHDR, CDR2 SFDVKD. V gave up 11 bases and J gave up 1 base; unmatched junction bases: 16. CDR3 size: 17 residues. In nucleotides, the CDR3 is TGTGCCAGCATCAGGCAGGGGGTGAAATTCAGCAATCAGCCCCAGCATTTT. This translates into CASIRQGVKFSNQPQHF.

This clonotype was seen just once. The chain has TRBV7-9 and TRBJ1-2, with 8 bases matching TRBD1. This CDR3 comprises 14 residues. Losses at the gene ends were 5 bases for V and 4 bases for J; bases not matched to a gene: 6. The germline CDR1 and CDR2 sequences are SEHNR and FQNEAQ (reference sequence). The CDR3 region is CASSHADRGYGYTF. CDR3 in DNA: TGTGCCAGCAGCCATGCCGACAGGGGCTATGGCTACACCTTC.

The chain is built from TRBV25-1 and TRBJ1-4; 9 bases map to TRBD1. This CDR3 is built from 15 residues. The germline V gene has CDR1 MGHDK and CDR2 SYGVNS. V lost 3 bases to trimming and J lost 6 bases; unmatched junction nucleotides: 5. CDR3 region: CASSDPGQGDEKLFF. CDR3 in DNA: TGTGCCAGCAGTGACCCGGGACAGGGTGATGAAAAACTGTTTTTT.

The J gene is TRBJ2-7, the V gene TRBV15; D is uncertain. The CDR3 length is 14 residues. Trimming left V 5 bases short and J 0 bases short, with 11 bases between. Germline CDR1 and CDR2: LNHNV and YYDKDF (reference sequence). CDR3 sequence reads: CATSSPGLSYEQYF. CDR3 sequence (DNA): TGTGCCACCAGCTCCCCGGGCCTCTCCTACGAGCAGTACTTC.

This clonotype was recorded at least ten times. The CDR3 DNA is TGTGCCAGCAGCTTAGGTGGGCAGGCTGGCTACACCTTC. It yields the protein CASSLGGQAGYTF. The rearrangement uses TRBV7-9 and TRBJ1-2, with D unresolved. The V end was cut by 1 base, the J end by 7 bases, with 10 bases between. From germline, CDR1 is SEHNR and CDR2 FQNEAQ (reference sequence). The CDR3 consists of 13 residues.

Points on this clonotype: This may stem from a read error, because a much larger clone lies one nucleotide away. V gene TRBV10-3 combines with J gene TRBJ2-5; 9 nucleotides line up with TRBD2. CDR1 is ENHRY, CDR2 SYGVKD, per germline. V lost 11 bases and J lost 10; bases outside the gene matches: 17. The CDR3 is made up of 14 amino acids. The chain's CDR3 is CAPSASGVRGGQYF. The CDR3 DNA follows: TGTGCCCCTTCCGCTAGCGGGGTCAGGGGGGGCCAGTACTTC.

In this sample, this clonotype turned up a few times. The junction differs from germline at one of its ends, possibly a read error. The rearrangement uses TRBV11-2 and TRBJ2-5, with unresolved D. Germline V gene lookup returns CDR1 SGHAT and CDR2 FQNNGV. The CDR3 is made up of 16 amino acids. The CDR3 loop reads CASSQDRAGFQETQYF. CDR3 DNA sequence: TGCGCCAGCAGCCAAGATCGGGCAGGATTCCAAGAGACCCAGTACTTC.

V and J are TRBV7-9 and TRBJ1-1, with 8 positions matching TRBD1. The junction had 9 bases not matched to a gene; V was cut back by 1 base and J by 8 bases. CDR3 length: 15 residues. The germline gives CDR1 SEHNR, CDR2 FQNEAQ (reference sequence). The CDR3 here is CASSLGQGFGTEAFF. CDR3 DNA sequence: TGTGCCAGCAGCTTAGGACAGGGGTTCGGCACCGAAGCTTTCTTT.